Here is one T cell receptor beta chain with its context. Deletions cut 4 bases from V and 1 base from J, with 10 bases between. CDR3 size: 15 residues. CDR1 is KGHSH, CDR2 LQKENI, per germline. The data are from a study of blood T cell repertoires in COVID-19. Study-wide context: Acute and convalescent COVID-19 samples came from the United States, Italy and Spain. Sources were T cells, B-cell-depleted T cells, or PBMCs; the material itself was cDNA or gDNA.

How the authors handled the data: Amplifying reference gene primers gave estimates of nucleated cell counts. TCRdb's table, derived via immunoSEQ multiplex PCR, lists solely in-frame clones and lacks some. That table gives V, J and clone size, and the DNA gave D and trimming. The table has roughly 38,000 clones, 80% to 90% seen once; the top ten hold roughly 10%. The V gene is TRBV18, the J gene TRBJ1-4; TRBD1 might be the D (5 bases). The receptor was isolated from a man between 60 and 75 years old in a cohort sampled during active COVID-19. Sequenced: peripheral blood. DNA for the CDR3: TGTGCCAGCTCACTGAACCAGGGAACTAATGAAAAACTGTTTTTT. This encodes CASSLNQGTNEKLFF.